Listed below are T cell receptor beta chains from one sample, sequenced in a study of Tregs in tolerant kidney transplant recipients. The protocol was immunoSEQ multiplex PCR, while the TCRdb copy is restricted to in-frame clones and leaves out a portion. The table lists fewer than 20,000 clones, about four fifths of them singletons. Input material: Tregs from blood. Source of these receptors: a human donor in good health. Each CDR3 is given with its conserved first and last residue. D genes are given only for firm matches. The listing skips clone size in some rows; elsewhere it reads once, few, many or a size class.

>TRBV19|few|TRBJ2-7|TRBD2
TGTGCCAGTAGCCTAGGCACTAGCGGGAGCTCCTCCTACGAGCAGTACTTC
CASSLGTSGSSSYEQYF
>TRBV5-6|.|TRBJ1-2|.
TGTGCCAGCAGCTTGGCGGGGGTGCCCAACTATGGCTACACCTTC
CASSLAGVPNYGYTF
>TRBV11-1|.|TRBJ1-6|.
TGTGCCAGCAGCTTAGGCGATTGGAGTTATAATTCACCCCTCCACTTT
CASSLGDWSYNSPLHF
>TRBV27|.|TRBJ2-2|TRBD1
TGTGCCAGCAGTCTCAGGACAGGCCCCTTCTTCGGGGAGCTGTTTTTT
CASSLRTGPFFGELFF
>TRBV11-2|once|TRBJ2-2|.
TGTGCCAGCAGCTTATGGTCGTACGGGACCGGGGAGCTGTTTTTT
CASSLWSYGTGELFF
>TRBV18|.|TRBJ2-7|TRBD1
TGTGCCAGCTCACCTCACCCGACAGGGAGCTCCTACGAGCAGTACTTC
CASSPHPTGSSYEQYF
>TRBV7-2|.|TRBJ2-5|.
TGTGCCAGCAGCTATAACTCAGGGATGTCGGGAGAGACCCAGTACTTC
CASSYNSGMSGETQYF
>TRBV29-1|.|TRBJ2-3|.
TGCAGCGTTGTTGGTGGAGGGGGGCATAGCACAGATACGCAGTATTTT
CSVVGGGGHSTDTQYF
>TRBV6-5|.|TRBJ1-1|.
TGTGCCAGCAGTTTGGGACGCATGTACACTGAAGCTTTCTTT
CASSLGRMYTEAFF
>TRBV7-9|.|TRBJ2-5|.
TGTGCCAGCAGCTTAAATTCATTAGGGGAGACCCAGTACTTC
CASSLNSLGETQYF
>TRBV29-1|.|TRBJ2-7|.
TGCAGCCCGCTAGGGGGGAGGAGGGTTACGAGCGAGCAGTACTTC
CSPLGGRRVTSEQYF
>TRBV11-3|.|TRBJ1-4|.
TGTGCCAGCAGCTTAGGGACCTGGGACACAACTAATGAAAAACTGTTTTTT
CASSLGTWDTTNEKLFF
>TRBV2|.|TRBJ1-2|.
TGTGCCAGCGCGAGTCGGGCAGGGATCTACACCTTC
CASASRAGIYTF
>TRBV7-3|.|TRBJ2-3|.
TGTGCCAGCAGCAAGCTAGGCCCCACAGATACGCAGTATTTT
CASSKLGPTDTQYF